The following is a TCR beta chain sequence with its context. This sample is part of a study of blood T cell repertoires in COVID-19. For the study at large: The origin of the acute and convalescent COVID-19 samples was the United States, Italy and Spain. From T cells, B-cell-depleted T cells, or PBMCs came the material, which was cDNA or gDNA.

Original analysis: Cell counts per sample came from amplifying reference gene primers. Only in-frame clones appear in the TCRdb table, and some are missing; sequencing was by immunoSEQ multiplex PCR. V and J calls and clone size are as listed in that table; D and trimming were resolved from the DNA. The data show approximately 140,000 clones, with approximately 86% seen just once and around 3.3% held by the top ten. V lost 9 bases, J lost 1 base, and 4 bases stayed unmatched. Germline V gene data show CDR1 as SNHLY and CDR2 as FYNNEI. The CDR3 spans 13 residues. This clonotype originated in a man between 65 and 80 years old with acute or convalescent COVID-19. This chain joins TRBV2 and TRBJ2-5; 8 bases line up with TRBD1. Sequenced sample: peripheral blood. This chain's CDR3 is CASKQGVQETQYF. CDR3 bases: TGTGCCAGTAAACAGGGGGTCCAAGAGACCCAGTACTTC.